This T cell receptor beta chain is from a study of blood T cell repertoires in COVID-19. Study background: Whether acute or convalescent, the COVID-19 samples came from the United States, Italy and Spain. From T cells, B-cell-depleted T cells, or PBMCs came the material, which was cDNA or gDNA.

V was trimmed by 0 bases and J by 2 bases, leaving 7 bases between them. The germline V gene encodes CDR1 LGHNA and CDR2 YSLEER. This CDR3 spans 14 amino acids. Per the original methods: Researchers report that nucleated cell counts were estimated from reference gene primer amplification. Sequenced by immunoSEQ multiplex PCR; TCRdb stores in-frame clones only, minus some. The DNA gave D and trimming, while V, J and clone size come from that table. The table lists tens of thousands of clones, 75% to 90% of them singletons. The sequence was collected from a human donor with acute or convalescent COVID-19. The donor label of this sample is uncertain. This chain links TRBV4-3 with TRBJ1-1; weak D call: TRBD1 (6 bases). Sequencing input: peripheral blood. The CDR3 DNA follows: TGCGCCAGCAGCCAAGACGGGACAAACACTGAAGCTTTCTTT. It is translated as CASSQDGTNTEAFF.